A selection of T cell receptor beta chains follows, all from one sample in a study of blood T cell repertoires in COVID-19. Using immunoSEQ multiplex PCR, the repertoire was profiled, and TCRdb retains in-frame clones only, with some absent. The data hold some 530,000 clones, with approximately 91% observed a single time. The sample taken for sequencing was PBMCs or T cells enriched from blood (not recorded which). These receptors came from a woman aged 55-70 years who had recovered from COVID-19. Each CDR3 is given with its conserved first and last residue. D genes are given only for firm matches. Clone sizes are given selectively: once, few, many, or a class where the clone is expanded.

d_call clone_size j_call v_call cdr3_aa
. once TRBJ1-1 TRBV19 CASLSGGVYAFF
TRBD2 . TRBJ2-1 TRBV2 CASNRAGGRNEQFF
TRBD2 . TRBJ2-3 TRBV6-6 CASSPLAGAPTDTQYF
TRBD1 . TRBJ1-1 TRBV5-1 CASSRDLTGGEAFF
. . TRBJ1-2 TRBV2 CASRGLLNYGYTF
TRBD1 . TRBJ2-2 TRBV14 CASSQDWDRGYTGELFF
. . TRBJ1-5 TRBV27 CASSFYSNQPQHF
TRBD1 . TRBJ2-5 TRBV5-1 CASSRSRWLTGEWETQYF
. . TRBJ1-5 TRBV2 CASSPGLSQPQHF
TRBD2 . TRBJ2-3 TRBV7-2 CASSPSGGTDTQYF
. . TRBJ1-2 TRBV2 CASSLHLDGYTF
. . TRBJ1-2 TRBV7-2 CASSLSGGAHYGYTF
. . TRBJ1-2 TRBV28 CASSRVLNYGYTF
TRBD1 . TRBJ1-2 TRBV30 CAWSRQGVRDYGYTF
TRBD1 . TRBJ1-2 TRBV5-1 CASSPGQGTNYGYTF
. . TRBJ1-3 TRBV29-1 CSVEQGVPYGNTIYF
. . TRBJ2-1 TRBV30 CAWSHYRYNEQFF
. . TRBJ1-2 TRBV5-1 CASSRIDRYLGYTF
. once TRBJ1-1 TRBV29-1 CSVLGGDTEAFF
. . TRBJ2-5 TRBV7-6 CASSSSPETQYF
TRBD1 . TRBJ1-6 TRBV6-6 CASSRGGTGGLGVNSPLHF
. . TRBJ1-4 TRBV5-4 CASSLAQGVEKLFF
. . TRBJ2-2 TRBV12-3/TRBV12-4 CASSPFTGELFF
TRBD1 . TRBJ2-2 TRBV6-5 CASRTETGGTGELFF
. . TRBJ1-1 TRBV7-8 CASSLTPNMNTEAFF
. . TRBJ1-6 TRBV6-5 CASRPLGGGNSPLHF
. . TRBJ1-5 TRBV5-5 CASSLGQAGGNQPQHF
TRBD2 . TRBJ2-2 TRBV18 CASSPAASGVGTGELFF
TRBD2 . TRBJ2-3 TRBV18 CASSPPAGGTDTQYF
. once TRBJ2-2 TRBV18 CASSPRHRGTANTGELFF
TRBD2 . TRBJ2-1 TRBV4-1 CASSQGPAGDLYNEQFF
. . TRBJ1-1 TRBV7-2 CASSYARRRETEAFF
. few TRBJ1-5 TRBV6-5 CASRAGGGFQPQHF
. . TRBJ2-3 TRBV5-1 CASSLPAGDTDTQYF
TRBD1 . TRBJ1-2 TRBV18 CASSPGTVNYGYTF
. . TRBJ2-4 TRBV18 CASSPQGGLAKNIQYF
TRBD1 . TRBJ2-2 TRBV6-5 CASSWDRVTGELFF
TRBD1 . TRBJ1-5 TRBV28 CASSLPGTAVNQPQHF
TRBD2 few TRBJ2-1 TRBV14 CASSHLRDYYNEQFF
. . TRBJ2-1 TRBV5-6 CASSSRGYNEQFF
. once TRBJ1-2 TRBV5-5 CASSLNLIGGDYGYTF
. once TRBJ2-7 TRBV30 CAWSAIRGWSYEQYF
TRBD2 few TRBJ2-5 TRBV2 CASGTSGTFQETQYF
. . TRBJ1-5 TRBV19 CASSIDDRTFNQPQHF
. . TRBJ2-3 TRBV4-2 CASSQNTGRGTDTQYF
. . TRBJ1-1 TRBV28 CASSPRGGNAEAFF
TRBD1 . TRBJ2-7 TRBV5-6 CASSGYGGTGDYEQYF
. . TRBJ1-2 TRBV6-5 CASRPSRGNYGYTF
. . TRBJ2-5 TRBV18 CASSPPGQPGETQYF